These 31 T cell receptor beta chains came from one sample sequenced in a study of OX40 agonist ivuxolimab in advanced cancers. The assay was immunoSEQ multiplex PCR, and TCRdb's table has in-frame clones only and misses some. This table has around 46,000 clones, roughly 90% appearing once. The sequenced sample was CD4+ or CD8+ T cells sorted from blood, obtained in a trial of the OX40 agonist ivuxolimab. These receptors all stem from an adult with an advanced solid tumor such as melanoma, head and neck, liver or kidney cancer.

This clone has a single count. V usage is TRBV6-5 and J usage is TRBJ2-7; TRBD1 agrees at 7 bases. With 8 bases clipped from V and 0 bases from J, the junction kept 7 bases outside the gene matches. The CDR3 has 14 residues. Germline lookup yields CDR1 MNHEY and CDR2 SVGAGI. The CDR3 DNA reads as TGTGCCAGCGGCCTCCACAGGGGCTCCTACGAGCAGTACTTC. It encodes CASGLHRGSYEQYF.

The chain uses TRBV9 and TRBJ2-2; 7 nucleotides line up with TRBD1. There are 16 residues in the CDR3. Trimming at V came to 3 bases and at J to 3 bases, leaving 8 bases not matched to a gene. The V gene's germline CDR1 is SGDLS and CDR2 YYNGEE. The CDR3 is CASSDRGGIDTGELFF. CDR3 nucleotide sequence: TGTGCCAGCAGCGACCGAGGGGGCATCGACACCGGGGAGCTGTTTTTT. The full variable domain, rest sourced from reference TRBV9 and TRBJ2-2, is DSGVTQTPKHLITATGQRVTLRCSPRSGDLSVYWYQQSLDQGLQFLIQYYNGEERAKGNILERFSAQQFPDLHSELNLSSLELGDSALYFCASSDRGGIDTGELFFGEGSRLTVL.

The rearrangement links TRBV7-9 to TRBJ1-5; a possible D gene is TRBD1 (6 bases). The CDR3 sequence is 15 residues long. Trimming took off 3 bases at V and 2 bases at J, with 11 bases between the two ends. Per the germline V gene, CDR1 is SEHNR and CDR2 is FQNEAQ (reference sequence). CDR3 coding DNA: TGTGCCAGCAGCTTCAACCGGGGGCGCAATCAGCCCCAGCATTTT. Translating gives CASSFNRGRNQPQHF.

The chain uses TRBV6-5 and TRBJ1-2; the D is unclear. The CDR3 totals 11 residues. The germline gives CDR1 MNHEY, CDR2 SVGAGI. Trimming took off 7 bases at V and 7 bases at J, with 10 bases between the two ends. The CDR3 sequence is CASIISGGYTF. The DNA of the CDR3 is TGTGCCAGCATCATCAGTGGTGGCTACACCTTC.

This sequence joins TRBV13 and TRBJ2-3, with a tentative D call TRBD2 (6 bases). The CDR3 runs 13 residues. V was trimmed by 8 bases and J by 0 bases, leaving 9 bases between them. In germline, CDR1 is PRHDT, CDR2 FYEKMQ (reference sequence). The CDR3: CASSSGSTDTQYF. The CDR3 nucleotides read TGTGCCAGCTCCAGCGGGAGCACAGATACGCAGTATTTT.

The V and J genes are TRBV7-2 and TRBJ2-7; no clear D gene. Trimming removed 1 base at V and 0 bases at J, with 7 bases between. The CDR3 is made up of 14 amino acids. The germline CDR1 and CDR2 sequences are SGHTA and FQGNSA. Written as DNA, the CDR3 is TGTGCCAGCAGCTTAGAGCCTAGCTCCTACGAGCAGTACTTC. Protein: CASSLEPSSYEQYF.

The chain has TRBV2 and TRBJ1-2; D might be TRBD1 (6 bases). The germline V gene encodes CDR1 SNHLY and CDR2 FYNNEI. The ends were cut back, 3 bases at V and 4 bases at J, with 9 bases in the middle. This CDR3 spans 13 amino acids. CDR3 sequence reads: CASSETGPYGYTF. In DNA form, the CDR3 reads TGTGCCAGCAGTGAGACAGGTCCCTATGGCTACACCTTC.

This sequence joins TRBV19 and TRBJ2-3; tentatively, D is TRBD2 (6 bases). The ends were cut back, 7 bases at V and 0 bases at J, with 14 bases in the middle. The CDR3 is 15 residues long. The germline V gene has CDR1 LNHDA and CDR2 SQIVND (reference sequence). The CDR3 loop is CASTDGGASTDTQYF. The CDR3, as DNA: TGTGCCAGTACGGATGGAGGGGCCAGCACAGATACGCAGTATTTT. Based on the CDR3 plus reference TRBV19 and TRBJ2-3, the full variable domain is DGGITQSPKYLFRKEGQNVTLSCEQNLNHDAMYWYRQDPGQGLRLIYYSQIVNDFQKGDIAEGYSVSREKKESFPLTVTSAQKNPTAFYLCASTDGGASTDTQYFGPGTRLTVL.

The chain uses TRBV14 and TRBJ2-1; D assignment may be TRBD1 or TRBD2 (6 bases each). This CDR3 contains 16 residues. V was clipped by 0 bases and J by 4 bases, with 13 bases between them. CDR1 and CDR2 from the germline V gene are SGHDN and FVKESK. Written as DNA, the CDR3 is TGTGCCAGCAGCCAAGAGCCGGGGGCGAGTTACAATGAGCAGTTCTTC. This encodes CASSQEPGASYNEQFF.

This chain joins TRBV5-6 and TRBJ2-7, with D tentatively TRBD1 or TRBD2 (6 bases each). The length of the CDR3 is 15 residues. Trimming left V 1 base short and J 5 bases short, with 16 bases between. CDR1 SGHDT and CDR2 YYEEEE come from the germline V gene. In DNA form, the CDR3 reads TGTGCCAGCAGCTTGTCGAGGGGGGCGCGACACGAGCAGTACTTC. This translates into CASSLSRGARHEQYF.

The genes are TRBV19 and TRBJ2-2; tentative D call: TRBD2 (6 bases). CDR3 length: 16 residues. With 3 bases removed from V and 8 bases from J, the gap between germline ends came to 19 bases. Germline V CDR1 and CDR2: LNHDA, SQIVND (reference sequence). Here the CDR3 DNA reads TGTGCCAGTAGTATGTCACTAGCATCTCTTGTGGGGGAGCTGTTTTTT. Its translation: CASSMSLASLVGELFF. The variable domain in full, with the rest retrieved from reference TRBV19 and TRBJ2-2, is DGGITQSPKYLFRKEGQNVTLSCEQNLNHDAMYWYRQDPGQGLRLIYYSQIVNDFQKGDIAEGYSVSREKKESFPLTVTSAQKNPTAFYLCASSMSLASLVGELFFGEGSRLTVL.

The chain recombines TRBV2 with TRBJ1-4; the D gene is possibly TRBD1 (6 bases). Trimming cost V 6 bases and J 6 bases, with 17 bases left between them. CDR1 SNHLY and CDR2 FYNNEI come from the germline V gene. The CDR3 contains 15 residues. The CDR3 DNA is TGTGCCAGCAGGGGGACATTCGCGTCTGATGAAAAACTGTTTTTT. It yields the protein CASRGTFASDEKLFF.

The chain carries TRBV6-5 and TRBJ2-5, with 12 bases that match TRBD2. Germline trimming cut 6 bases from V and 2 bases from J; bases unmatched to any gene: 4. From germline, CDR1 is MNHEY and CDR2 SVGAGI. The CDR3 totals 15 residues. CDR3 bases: TGTGCCAGCAGCCGCGGACTAGCGGGACAAGAGACCCAGTACTTC. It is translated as CASSRGLAGQETQYF.

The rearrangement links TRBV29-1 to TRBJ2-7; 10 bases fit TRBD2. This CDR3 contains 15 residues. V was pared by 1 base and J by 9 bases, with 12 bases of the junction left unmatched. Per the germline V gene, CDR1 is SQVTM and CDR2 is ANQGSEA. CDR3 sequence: CSVEGGLAGDLGQYF. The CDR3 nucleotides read TGCAGCGTTGAAGGAGGGCTAGCGGGGGACCTCGGGCAGTACTTC.

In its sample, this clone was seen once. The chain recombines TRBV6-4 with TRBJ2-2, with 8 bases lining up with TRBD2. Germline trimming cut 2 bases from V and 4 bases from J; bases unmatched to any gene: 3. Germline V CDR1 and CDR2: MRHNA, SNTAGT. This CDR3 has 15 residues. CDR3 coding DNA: TGTGCCAGCAGTGACAGTCGGGAGGGCACCGGGGAGCTGTTTTTT. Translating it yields CASSDSREGTGELFF.

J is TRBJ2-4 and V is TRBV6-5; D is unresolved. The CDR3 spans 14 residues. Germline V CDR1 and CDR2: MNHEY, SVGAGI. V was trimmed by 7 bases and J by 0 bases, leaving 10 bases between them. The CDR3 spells CASTSILAKNIQYF. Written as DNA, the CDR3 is TGTGCCAGCACCTCAATCCTAGCCAAAAACATTCAGTACTTC.

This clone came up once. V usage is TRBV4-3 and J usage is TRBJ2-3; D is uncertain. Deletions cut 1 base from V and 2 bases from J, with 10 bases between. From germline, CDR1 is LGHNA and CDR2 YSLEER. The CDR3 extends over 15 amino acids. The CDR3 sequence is CASSQGVANTDTQYF. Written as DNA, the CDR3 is TGCGCCAGCAGCCAAGGGGTGGCAAACACAGATACGCAGTATTTT.

CDR3 coding DNA: TGCGCCAGCAGCTTGGAGGGACTAGCGGGGGGGCCCTCCAATGAGCAGTTCTTC. Protein: CASSLEGLAGGPSNEQFF. The genes are TRBV5-1 and TRBJ2-1, with 16 bases identical to TRBD2. V gave up 0 bases and J gave up 6 bases; unmatched junction bases: 6. This CDR3 spans 18 amino acids. The germline gives CDR1 SGHRS, CDR2 YFSETQ.

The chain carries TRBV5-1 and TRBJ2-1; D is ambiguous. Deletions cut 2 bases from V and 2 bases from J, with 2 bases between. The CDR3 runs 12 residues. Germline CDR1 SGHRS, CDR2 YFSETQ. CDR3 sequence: CASSFTYNEQFF. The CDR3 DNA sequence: TGCGCCAGCAGCTTTACCTACAATGAGCAGTTCTTC.

CDR3 protein: CASSLPGYGYTF. In nucleotides, the CDR3 is TGTGCCAGCAGCTTACCGGGCTATGGCTACACCTTC. This chain connects TRBV13 to TRBJ1-2; no reliable D call. Trimming removed 2 bases from V and 4 bases from J, with 5 bases in between. This CDR3 has 12 residues. Looked up from germline, CDR1 is PRHDT and CDR2 is FYEKMQ (reference sequence).

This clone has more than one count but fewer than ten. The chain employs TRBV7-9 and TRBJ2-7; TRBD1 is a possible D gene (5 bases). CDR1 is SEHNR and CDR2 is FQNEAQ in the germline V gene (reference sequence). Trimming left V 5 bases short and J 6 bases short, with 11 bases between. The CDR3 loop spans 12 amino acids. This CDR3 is CASSLSGLEQYF. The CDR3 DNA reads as TGTGCCAGCAGCCTATCAGGGCTCGAGCAGTACTTC.

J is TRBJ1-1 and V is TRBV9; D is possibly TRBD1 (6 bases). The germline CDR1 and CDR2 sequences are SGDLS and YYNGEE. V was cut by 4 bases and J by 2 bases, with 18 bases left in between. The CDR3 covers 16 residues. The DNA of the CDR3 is TGTGCCAGCAGCCCGGGGGCAGGGAGGGCCAACACTGAAGCTTTCTTT. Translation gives CASSPGAGRANTEAFF. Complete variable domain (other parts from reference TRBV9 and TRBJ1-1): DSGVTQTPKHLITATGQRVTLRCSPRSGDLSVYWYQQSLDQGLQFLIQYYNGEERAKGNILERFSAQQFPDLHSELNLSSLELGDSALYFCASSPGAGRANTEAFFGQGTRLTVV.

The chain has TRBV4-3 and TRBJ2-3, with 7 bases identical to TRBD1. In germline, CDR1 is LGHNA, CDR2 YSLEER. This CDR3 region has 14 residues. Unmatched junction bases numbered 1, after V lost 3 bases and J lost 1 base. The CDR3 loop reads CASSQGTGTDTQYF. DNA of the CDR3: TGCGCCAGCAGCCAGGGGACAGGCACAGATACGCAGTATTTT.

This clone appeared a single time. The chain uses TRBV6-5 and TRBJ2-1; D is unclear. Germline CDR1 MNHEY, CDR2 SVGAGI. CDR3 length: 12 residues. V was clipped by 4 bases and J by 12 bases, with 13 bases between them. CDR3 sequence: CASSSVGNAQFF. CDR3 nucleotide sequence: TGTGCCAGCAGTTCAGTAGGTAACGCGCAGTTCTTC.

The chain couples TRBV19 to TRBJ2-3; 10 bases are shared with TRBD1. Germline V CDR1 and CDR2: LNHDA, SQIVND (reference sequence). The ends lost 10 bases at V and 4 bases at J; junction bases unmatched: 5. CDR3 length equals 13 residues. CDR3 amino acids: CATSGTGADTQYF. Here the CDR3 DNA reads TGTGCCACCTCCGGGACAGGGGCAGATACGCAGTATTTT.

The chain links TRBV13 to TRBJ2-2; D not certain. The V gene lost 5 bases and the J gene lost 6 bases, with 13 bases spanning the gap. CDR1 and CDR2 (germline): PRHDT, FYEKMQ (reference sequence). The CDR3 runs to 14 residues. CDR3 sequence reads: CASSRKGAAGELFF. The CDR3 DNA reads TGTGCCAGCAGCCGCAAAGGTGCGGCCGGGGAGCTGTTTTTT. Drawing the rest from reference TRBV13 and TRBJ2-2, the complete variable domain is AAGVIQSPRHLIKEKRETATLKCYPIPRHDTVYWYQQGPGQDPQFLISFYEKMQSDKGSIPDRFSAQQFSDYHSELNMSSLELGDSALYFCASSRKGAAGELFFGEGSRLTVL.

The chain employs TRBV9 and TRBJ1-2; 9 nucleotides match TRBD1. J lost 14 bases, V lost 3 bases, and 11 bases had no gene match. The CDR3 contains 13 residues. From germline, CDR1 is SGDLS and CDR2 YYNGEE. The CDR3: CASSAGTGNLETF. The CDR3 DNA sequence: TGTGCCAGCAGCGCCGGGACAGGGAATCTCGAGACCTTC.

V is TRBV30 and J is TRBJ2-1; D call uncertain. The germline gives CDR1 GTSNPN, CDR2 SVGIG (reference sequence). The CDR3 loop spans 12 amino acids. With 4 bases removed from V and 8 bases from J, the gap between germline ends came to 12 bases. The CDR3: CAWTQRSDEQFF. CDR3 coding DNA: TGTGCCTGGACCCAACGTTCGGATGAGCAGTTCTTC.

CDR3 coding DNA: TGTGCCAGTAGTATAGAGGGCCGGGGCAATCAGCCCCAGCATTTT. Its translation is CASSIEGRGNQPQHF. The rearrangement joins TRBV19 to TRBJ1-5; D remains unclear. This CDR3 contains 15 residues. The germline gives CDR1 LNHDA, CDR2 SQIVND (reference sequence). Trimming cost V 0 bases and J 2 bases, with 8 bases left between them.

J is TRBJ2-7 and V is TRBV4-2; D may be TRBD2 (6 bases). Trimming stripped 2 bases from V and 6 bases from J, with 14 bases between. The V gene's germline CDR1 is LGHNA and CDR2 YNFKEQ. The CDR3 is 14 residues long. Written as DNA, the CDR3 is TGTGCCAGCAGCCAAAAACTAGCAGAAGTCGAGCAGTACTTC. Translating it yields CASSQKLAEVEQYF.

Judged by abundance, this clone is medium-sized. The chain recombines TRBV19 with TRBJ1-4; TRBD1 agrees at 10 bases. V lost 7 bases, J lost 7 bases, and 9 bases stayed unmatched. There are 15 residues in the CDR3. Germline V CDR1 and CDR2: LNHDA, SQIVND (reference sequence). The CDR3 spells CASTKTGGDFEKLFF. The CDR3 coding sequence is TGTGCCAGTACCAAGACAGGGGGCGACTTTGAAAAACTGTTTTTT.